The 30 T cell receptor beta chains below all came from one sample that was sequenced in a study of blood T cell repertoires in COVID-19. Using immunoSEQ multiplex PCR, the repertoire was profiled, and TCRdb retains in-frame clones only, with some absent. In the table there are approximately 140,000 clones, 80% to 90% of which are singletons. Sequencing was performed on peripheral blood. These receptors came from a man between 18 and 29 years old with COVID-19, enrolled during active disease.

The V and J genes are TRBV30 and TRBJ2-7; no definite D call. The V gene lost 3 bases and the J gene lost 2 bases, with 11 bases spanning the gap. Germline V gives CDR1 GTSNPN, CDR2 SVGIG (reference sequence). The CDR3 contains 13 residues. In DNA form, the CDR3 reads TGTGCCTGGAGGCCGCCACCTACCTACGAGCAGTACTTC. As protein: CAWRPPPTYEQYF.

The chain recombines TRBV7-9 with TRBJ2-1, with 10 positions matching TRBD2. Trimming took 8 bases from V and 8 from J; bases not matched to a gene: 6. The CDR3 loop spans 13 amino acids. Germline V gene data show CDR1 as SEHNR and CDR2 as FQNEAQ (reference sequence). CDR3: CASVSGRGDEQFF. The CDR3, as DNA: TGTGCCAGCGTAAGCGGGAGGGGCGATGAGCAGTTCTTC. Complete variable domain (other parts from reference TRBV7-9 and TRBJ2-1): DTGVSQNPRHKITKRGQNVTFRCDPISEHNRLYWYRQTLGQGPEFLTYFQNEAQLEKSRLLSDRFSAERPKGSFSTLEIQRTEQGDSAMYLCASVSGRGDEQFFGPGTRLTVL.

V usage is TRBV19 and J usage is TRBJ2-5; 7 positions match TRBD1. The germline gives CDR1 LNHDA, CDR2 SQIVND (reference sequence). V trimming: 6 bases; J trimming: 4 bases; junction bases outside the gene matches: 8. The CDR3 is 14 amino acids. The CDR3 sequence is CASRINRGAETQYF. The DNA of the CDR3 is TGTGCCAGTAGGATCAACAGGGGAGCAGAGACCCAGTACTTC.

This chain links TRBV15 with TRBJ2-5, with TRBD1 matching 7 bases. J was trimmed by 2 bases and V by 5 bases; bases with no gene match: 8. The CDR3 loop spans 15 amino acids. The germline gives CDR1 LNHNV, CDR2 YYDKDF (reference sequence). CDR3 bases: TGTGCCACCAGCTCTCCGACAGGGAGACAAGAGACCCAGTACTTC. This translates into CATSSPTGRQETQYF.

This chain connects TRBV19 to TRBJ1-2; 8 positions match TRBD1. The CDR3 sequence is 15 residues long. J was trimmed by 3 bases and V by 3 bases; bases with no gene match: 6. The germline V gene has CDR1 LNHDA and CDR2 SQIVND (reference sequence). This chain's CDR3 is CASSIGQGGDYGYTF. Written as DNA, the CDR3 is TGTGCCAGTAGTATCGGACAGGGCGGGGACTATGGCTACACCTTC.

The CDR3 is CASSRQGTGNTIYF. The DNA for the CDR3 is TGTGCCAGCAGTCGACAGGGAACTGGAAACACCATATATTTT. The chain combines TRBV11-2 with TRBJ1-3; 7 bases fit TRBD1. The J segment lost 2 bases and the V segment lost 6 bases, leaving 4 bases of the junction unmatched. The CDR3 loop spans 14 amino acids. Germline V gives CDR1 SGHAT, CDR2 FQNNGV.

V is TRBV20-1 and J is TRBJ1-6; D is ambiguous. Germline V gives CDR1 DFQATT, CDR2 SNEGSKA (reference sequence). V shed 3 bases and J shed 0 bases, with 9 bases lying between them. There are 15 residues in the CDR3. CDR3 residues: CSASGLSSYNSPLHF. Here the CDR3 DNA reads TGCAGTGCTAGTGGACTGAGCTCCTATAATTCACCCCTCCACTTT.

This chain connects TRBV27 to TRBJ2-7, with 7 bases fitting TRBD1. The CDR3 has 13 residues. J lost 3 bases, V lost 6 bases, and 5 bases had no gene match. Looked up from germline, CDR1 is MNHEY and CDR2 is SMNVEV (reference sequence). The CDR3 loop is CASRETGHYEQYF. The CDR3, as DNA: TGTGCCAGCAGGGAGACAGGGCACTACGAGCAGTACTTC.

The DNA for the CDR3 is TGCGCCAGCAGCCCGGGCTGGACAGGCTATGGCTACACCTTC. Its translation is CASSPGWTGYGYTF. The V and J genes are TRBV5-1 and TRBJ1-2; 7 nucleotides line up with TRBD1. The CDR3 extends over 14 amino acids. Germline lookup yields CDR1 SGHRS and CDR2 YFSETQ. After removal of 4 bases from V and 4 bases from J, the junction contained 7 bases not matched to a gene. Based on the CDR3 plus reference TRBV5-1 and TRBJ1-2, the full variable domain is KAGVTQTPRYLIKTRGQQVTLSCSPISGHRSVSWYQQTPGQGLQFLFEYFSETQRNKGNFPGRFSGRQFSNSRSEMNVSTLELGDSALYLCASSPGWTGYGYTFGSGTRLTVV.

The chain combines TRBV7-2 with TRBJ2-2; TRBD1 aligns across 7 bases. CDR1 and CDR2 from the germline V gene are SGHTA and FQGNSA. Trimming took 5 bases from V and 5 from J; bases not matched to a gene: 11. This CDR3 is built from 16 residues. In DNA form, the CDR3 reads TGTGCCAGCAGCGGTCCCCGGACAGGAGAAACCGGGGAGCTGTTTTTT. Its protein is CASSGPRTGETGELFF.

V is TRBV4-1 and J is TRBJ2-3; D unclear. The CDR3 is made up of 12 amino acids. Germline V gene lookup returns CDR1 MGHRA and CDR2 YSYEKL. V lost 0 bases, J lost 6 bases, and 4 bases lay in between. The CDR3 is CASSQDRDTQYF. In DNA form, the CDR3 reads TGCGCCAGCAGCCAAGATCGGGATACGCAGTATTTT.

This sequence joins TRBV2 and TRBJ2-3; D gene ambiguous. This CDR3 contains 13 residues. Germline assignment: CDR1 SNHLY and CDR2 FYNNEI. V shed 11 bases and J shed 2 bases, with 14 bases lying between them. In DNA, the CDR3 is TGTGCCGGCCAACAGTTTCCCACAGATACGCAGTATTTT. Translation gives CAGQQFPTDTQYF.

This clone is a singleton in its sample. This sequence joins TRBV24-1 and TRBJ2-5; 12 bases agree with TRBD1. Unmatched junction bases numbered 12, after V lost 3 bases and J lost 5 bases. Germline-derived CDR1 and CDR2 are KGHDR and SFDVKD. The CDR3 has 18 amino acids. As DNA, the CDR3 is TGTGCCACCAGTGATATGAGCGCCGGGACAGGGGGCCCGGAGACCCAGTACTTC. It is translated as CATSDMSAGTGGPETQYF.

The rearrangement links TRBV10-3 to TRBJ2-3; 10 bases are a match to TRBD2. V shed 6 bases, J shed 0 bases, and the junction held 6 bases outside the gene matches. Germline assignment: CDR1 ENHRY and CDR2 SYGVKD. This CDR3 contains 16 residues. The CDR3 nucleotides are TGTGCCATCAGCCCTAGCGGGAGAACTAGCACAGATACGCAGTATTTT. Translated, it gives CAISPSGRTSTDTQYF.

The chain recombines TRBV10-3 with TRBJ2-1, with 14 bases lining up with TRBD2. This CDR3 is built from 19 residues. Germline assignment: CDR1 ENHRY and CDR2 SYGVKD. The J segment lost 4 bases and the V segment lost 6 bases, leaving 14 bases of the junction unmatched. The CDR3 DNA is TGTGCCATCAGGGCCGGGACTAGCGGGAGATCCGTGGGGTACAATGAGCAGTTCTTC. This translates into CAIRAGTSGRSVGYNEQFF.

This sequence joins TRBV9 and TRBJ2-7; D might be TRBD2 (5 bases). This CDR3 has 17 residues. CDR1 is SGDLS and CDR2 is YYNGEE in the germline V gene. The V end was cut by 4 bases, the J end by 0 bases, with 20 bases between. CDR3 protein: CASSPHSDSRSSYEQYF. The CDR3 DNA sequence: TGTGCCAGCAGCCCTCACTCGGACTCGCGAAGCTCCTACGAGCAGTACTTC.

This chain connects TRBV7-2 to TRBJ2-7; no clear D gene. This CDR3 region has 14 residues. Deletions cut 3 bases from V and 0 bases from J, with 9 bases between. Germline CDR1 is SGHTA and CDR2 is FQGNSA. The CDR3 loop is CASSFSPSSYEQYF. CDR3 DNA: TGTGCCAGCAGCTTTAGCCCGAGCTCCTACGAGCAGTACTTC. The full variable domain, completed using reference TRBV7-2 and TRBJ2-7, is GAGVSQSPSNKVTEKGKDVELRCDPISGHTALYWYRQSLGQGLEFLIYFQGNSAPDKSGLPSDRFSAERTGGSVSTLTIQRTQQEDSAVYLCASSFSPSSYEQYFGPGTRLTVT.

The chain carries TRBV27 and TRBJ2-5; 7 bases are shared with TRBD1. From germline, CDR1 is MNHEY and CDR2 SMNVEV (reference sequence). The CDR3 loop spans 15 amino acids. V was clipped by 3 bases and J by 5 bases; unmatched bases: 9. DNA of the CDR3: TGTGCCAGCAGTTTCTCCACCGGGACAGCTGAGACCCAGTACTTC. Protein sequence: CASSFSTGTAETQYF.

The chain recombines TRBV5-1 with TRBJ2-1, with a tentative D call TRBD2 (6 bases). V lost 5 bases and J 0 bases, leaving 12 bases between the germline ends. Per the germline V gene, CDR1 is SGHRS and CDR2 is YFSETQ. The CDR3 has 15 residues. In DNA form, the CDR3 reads TGCGCCAGCAGTTCCGACGGGAGCTCCTACAATGAGCAGTTCTTC. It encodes CASSSDGSSYNEQFF. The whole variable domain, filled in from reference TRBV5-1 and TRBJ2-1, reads KAGVTQTPRYLIKTRGQQVTLSCSPISGHRSVSWYQQTPGQGLQFLFEYFSETQRNKGNFPGRFSGRQFSNSRSEMNVSTLELGDSALYLCASSSDGSSYNEQFFGPGTRLTVL.

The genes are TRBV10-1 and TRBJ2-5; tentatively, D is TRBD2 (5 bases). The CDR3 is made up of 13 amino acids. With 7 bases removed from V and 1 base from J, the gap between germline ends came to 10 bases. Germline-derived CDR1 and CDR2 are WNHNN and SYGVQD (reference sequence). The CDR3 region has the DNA TGCGCCAGCAAACAGCGGTCCCAAGAGACCCAGTACTTC. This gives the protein CASKQRSQETQYF.

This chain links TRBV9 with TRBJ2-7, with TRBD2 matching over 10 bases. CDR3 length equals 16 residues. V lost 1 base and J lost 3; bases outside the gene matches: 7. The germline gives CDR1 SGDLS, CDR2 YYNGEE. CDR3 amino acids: CASSVSPSGRHYEQYF. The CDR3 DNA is TGTGCCAGCAGCGTAAGTCCTAGCGGGAGACACTACGAGCAGTACTTC.

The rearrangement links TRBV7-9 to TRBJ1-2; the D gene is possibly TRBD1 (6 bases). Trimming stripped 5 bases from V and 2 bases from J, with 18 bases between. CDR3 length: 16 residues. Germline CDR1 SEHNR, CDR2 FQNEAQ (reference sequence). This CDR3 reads CASSPVTGFWNYGYTF. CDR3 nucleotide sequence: TGTGCCAGCAGCCCGGTAACAGGGTTTTGGAACTATGGCTACACCTTC.

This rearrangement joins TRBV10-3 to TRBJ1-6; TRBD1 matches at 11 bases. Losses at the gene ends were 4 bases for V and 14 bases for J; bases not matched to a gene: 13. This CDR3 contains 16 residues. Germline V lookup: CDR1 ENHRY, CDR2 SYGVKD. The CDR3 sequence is CAISAPPGQGVWALHF. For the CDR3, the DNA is TGTGCCATCAGTGCGCCGCCGGGACAGGGGGTTTGGGCCCTCCACTTT.

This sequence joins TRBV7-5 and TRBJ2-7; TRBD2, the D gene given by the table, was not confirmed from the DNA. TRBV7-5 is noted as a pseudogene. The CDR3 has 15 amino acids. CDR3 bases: TGTGCCAGAAGCTCGGGACTAGCGGGGTCCTACGAGCAGTACTTC. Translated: CARSSGLAGSYEQYF.

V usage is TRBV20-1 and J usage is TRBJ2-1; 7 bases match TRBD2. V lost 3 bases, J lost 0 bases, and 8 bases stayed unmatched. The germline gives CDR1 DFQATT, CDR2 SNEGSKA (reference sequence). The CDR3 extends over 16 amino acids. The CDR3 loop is CSASPFLAASYNEQFF. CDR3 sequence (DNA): TGCAGTGCTAGTCCATTCCTAGCGGCCTCCTACAATGAGCAGTTCTTC.

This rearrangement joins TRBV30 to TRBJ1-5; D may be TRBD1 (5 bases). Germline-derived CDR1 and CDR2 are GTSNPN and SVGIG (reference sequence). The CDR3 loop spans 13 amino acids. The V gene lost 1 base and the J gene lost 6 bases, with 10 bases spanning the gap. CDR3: CAWSAGRGQPQHF. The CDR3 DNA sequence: TGTGCCTGGAGTGCGGGGAGGGGTCAGCCCCAGCATTTT.

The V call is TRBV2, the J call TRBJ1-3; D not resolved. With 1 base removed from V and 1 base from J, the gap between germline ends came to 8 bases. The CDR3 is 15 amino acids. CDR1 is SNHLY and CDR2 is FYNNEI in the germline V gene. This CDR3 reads CASSEGWASGNTIYF. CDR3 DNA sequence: TGTGCCAGCAGTGAAGGCTGGGCGTCTGGAAACACCATATATTTT.

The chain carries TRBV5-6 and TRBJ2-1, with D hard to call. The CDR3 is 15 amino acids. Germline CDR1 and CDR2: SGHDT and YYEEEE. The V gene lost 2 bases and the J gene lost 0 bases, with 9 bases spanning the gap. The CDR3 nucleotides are TGTGCCAGCAGCTTCCCAGGCTACTCCTACAATGAGCAGTTCTTC. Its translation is CASSFPGYSYNEQFF.

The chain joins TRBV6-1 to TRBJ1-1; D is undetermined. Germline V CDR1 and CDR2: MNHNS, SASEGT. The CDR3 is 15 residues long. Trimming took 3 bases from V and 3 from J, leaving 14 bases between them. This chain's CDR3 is CASSDQPYRDTEAFF. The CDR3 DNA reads TGTGCCAGCAGTGATCAACCCTACCGAGACACTGAAGCTTTCTTT.

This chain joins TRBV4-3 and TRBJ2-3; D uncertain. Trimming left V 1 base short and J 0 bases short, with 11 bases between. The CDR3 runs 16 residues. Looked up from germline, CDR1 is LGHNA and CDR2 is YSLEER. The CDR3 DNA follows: TGCGCCAGCAGCCAAGGTCGTCTCCCTAGCACAGATACGCAGTATTTT. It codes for CASSQGRLPSTDTQYF.